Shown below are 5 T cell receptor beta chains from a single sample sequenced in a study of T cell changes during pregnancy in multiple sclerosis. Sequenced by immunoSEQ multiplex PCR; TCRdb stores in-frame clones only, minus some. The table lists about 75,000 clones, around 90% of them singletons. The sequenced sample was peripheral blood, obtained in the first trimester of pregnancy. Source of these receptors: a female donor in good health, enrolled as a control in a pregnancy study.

CDR3 sequence reads: CASSPRGLGVEQYF. CDR3 sequence (DNA): TGTGCCAGTAGCCCTCGGGGACTAGGTGTAGAGCAGTACTTC. The V and J genes are TRBV19 and TRBJ2-7; TRBD2 matches at 8 bases. Looked up from germline, CDR1 is LNHDA and CDR2 is SQIVND (reference sequence). CDR3 length: 14 residues. V dropped 6 bases and J dropped 7; count of bases not matched to a gene: 11.

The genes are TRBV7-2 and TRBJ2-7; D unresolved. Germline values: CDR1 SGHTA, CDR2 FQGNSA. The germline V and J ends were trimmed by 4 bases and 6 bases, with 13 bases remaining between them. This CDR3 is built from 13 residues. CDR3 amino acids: CASSSQLTSEQYF. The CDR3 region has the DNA TGTGCCAGCAGCTCACAGCTTACCAGCGAGCAGTACTTC.

The CDR3 DNA reads TGCGCCAGCAGCTTTGGAGAGACGGTGAACACTGAAGCTTTCTTT. Protein product: CASSFGETVNTEAFF. The chain couples TRBV5-1 to TRBJ1-1; D not resolved. The V gene lost 2 bases and the J gene lost 0 bases, with 11 bases spanning the gap. The CDR3 covers 15 residues. CDR1 is SGHRS, CDR2 YFSETQ, per germline.

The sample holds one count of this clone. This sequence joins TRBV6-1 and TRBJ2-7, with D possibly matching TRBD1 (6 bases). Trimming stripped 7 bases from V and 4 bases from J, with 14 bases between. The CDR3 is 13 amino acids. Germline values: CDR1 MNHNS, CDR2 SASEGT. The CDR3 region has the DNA TGTGCCAGCAACCCAGGGACAAATTACGAGCAGTACTTC. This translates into CASNPGTNYEQYF.

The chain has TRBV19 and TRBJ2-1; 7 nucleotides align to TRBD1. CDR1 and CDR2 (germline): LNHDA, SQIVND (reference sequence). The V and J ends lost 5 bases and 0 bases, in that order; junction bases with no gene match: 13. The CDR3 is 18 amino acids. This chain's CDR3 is CASSPILTGMGSYNEQFF. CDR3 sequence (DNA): TGTGCCAGTAGTCCCATTTTGACAGGGATGGGCTCCTACAATGAGCAGTTCTTC.